The 10 T cell receptor beta chains presented below share a single source sample, sequenced in a study of CD8 T cells in Susac syndrome. Random hexamers were used to reverse transcribe 0.5 to 1 ug of RNA. TCRdb independently ran MiXCR on the immunoSEQ multiplex PCR reads; one entry per CDR3 protein. Of approximately 190,000 distinct CDR3 sequences listed, approximately 96% are singletons. Input material: CD4+ T cells from PBMCs. These receptors all come from a human donor with Susac syndrome.

The chain recombines TRBV7-9 with TRBJ2-7; the match to TRBD1 covers 9 bases. From germline, CDR1 is SEHNR and CDR2 FQNEAQ (reference sequence). V shed 4 bases and J 5 bases; nucleotides not matched to a gene: 3. This CDR3 contains 13 residues. CDR3: CASSSGQGHEQYF. The CDR3 DNA follows: TGTGCCAGCAGCTCGGGACAGGGTCACGAGCAGTACTTC.

The genes are TRBV7-2 and TRBJ2-2; TRBD1 matches at 11 bases. The V and J ends lost 5 bases and 6 bases, in that order; junction bases with no gene match: 5. The CDR3 length is 15 residues. The germline gives CDR1 SGHTA, CDR2 FQGNSA. The DNA for the CDR3 is TGTGCCAGCAGCCCCCGGACAGGGGGCTCCGGGGAGCTGTTTTTT. Translated: CASSPRTGGSGELFF.

The chain combines TRBV6-2 or TRBV6-3 with TRBJ2-1; D gene unclear. Per germline, CDR1 MNHEY and CDR2 SVGEGT. V shed 6 bases and J shed 7 bases, with 13 bases lying between them. This CDR3 contains 13 residues. The CDR3 DNA reads as TGTGCCAGCAGCTCCTTAATATGGAATGAGCAGTTCTTC. Translating it yields CASSSLIWNEQFF.

The V and J genes are TRBV24-1 and TRBJ2-3; D may be TRBD2 (6 bases). V dropped 4 bases and J dropped 1 base, with 14 bases sitting between them. Per the germline V gene, CDR1 is KGHDR and CDR2 is SFDVKD. There are 16 residues in the CDR3. CDR3 in amino acids: CATSDSTRRGTDTQYF. Here the CDR3 DNA reads TGTGCCACCAGTGACTCGACTAGGAGAGGCACAGATACGCAGTATTTT.

The J gene is TRBJ1-1, the V gene TRBV6-5; D unresolved. CDR3 length equals 16 residues. The V end lost 4 bases, the J end lost 0 bases, and 15 bases lay between the germline ends. The germline gives CDR1 MNHEY, CDR2 SVGAGI. The CDR3 nucleotides read TGTGCCAGCAGTTCCGCCTGGCCCAGTATGAACACTGAAGCTTTCTTT. It encodes CASSSAWPSMNTEAFF.

The chain has TRBV27 and TRBJ2-5; D tentatively reads TRBD1 or TRBD2 (5 bases each). Germline CDR1 and CDR2: MNHEY and SMNVEV (reference sequence). The CDR3 totals 14 residues. Between the trimmed V and J ends, which lost 3 bases and 1 base, there was a span of 9 bases. This CDR3 reads CASSFAGTQETQYF. The DNA for the CDR3 is TGTGCCAGCAGTTTTGCAGGGACCCAAGAGACCCAGTACTTC.

The CDR3 DNA reads as TGTGCCAGTAGGCAGCTAGAGGGTAATGAGCAGTTCTTC. Protein: CASRQLEGNEQFF. V gene TRBV19 combines with J gene TRBJ2-1; tentative D call: TRBD2 (5 bases). Trimming pared 6 bases from V and 7 bases from J, leaving 13 bases between. Germline CDR1 is LNHDA and CDR2 is SQIVND (reference sequence). The CDR3 sequence is 13 residues long.

The CDR3 DNA reads as TGCAGTGCTAGAGACAGGGGGCAGTACACTGAAGCTTTCTTT. It translates to CSARDRGQYTEAFF. The chain links TRBV20-1 to TRBJ1-1, with 8 bases aligning to TRBD1. The CDR3 runs 14 residues. V was clipped by 0 bases and J by 3 bases; unmatched bases: 3. The germline V gene has CDR1 DFQATT and CDR2 SNEGSKA (reference sequence).

V gene TRBV12-3 or TRBV12-4 combines with J gene TRBJ1-1; 10 bases line up with TRBD1. The CDR3 spans 16 residues. V lost 2 bases to trimming and J lost 8 bases; unmatched junction nucleotides: 11. The CDR3: CASSLSGQGGNSEAFF. CDR3 bases: TGTGCCAGCAGTTTAAGCGGACAGGGGGGGAATTCCGAAGCTTTCTTT.

The V and J genes are TRBV3-1 and TRBJ1-3; a weak D match, TRBD1 (5 bases). The length of the CDR3 is 13 residues. CDR1 and CDR2 (germline): LGHDT, YNNKEL (reference sequence). The V end lost 3 bases, the J end lost 2 bases, and 5 bases lay between the germline ends. The CDR3 is CASSQGPGNTIYF. DNA for the CDR3: TGTGCCAGCAGCCAGGGACCTGGAAACACCATATATTTT. Full variable domain (outside the CDR3, taken from reference TRBV3-1 and TRBJ1-3): DTAVSQTPKYLVTQMGNDKSIKCEQNLGHDTMYWYKQDSKKFLKIMFSYNNKELIINETVPNRFSPKSPDKAHLNLHINSLELGDSAVYFCASSQGPGNTIYFGEGSWLTVV.